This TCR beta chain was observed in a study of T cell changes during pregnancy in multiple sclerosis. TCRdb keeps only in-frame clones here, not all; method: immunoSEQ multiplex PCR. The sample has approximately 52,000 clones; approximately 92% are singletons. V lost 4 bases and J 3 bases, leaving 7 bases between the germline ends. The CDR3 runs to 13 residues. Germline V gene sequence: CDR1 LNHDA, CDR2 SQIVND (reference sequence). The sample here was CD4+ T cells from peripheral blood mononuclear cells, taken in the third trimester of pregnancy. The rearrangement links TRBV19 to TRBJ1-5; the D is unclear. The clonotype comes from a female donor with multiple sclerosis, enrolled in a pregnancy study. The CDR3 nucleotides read TGTGCCAGTAGTAGCCAGGTCAATCAGCCCCAGCATTTT. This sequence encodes CASSSQVNQPQHF.